This T cell receptor beta chain was obtained from a study of T-cell memory formation after mild COVID-19. General study findings and limits: The study found contracting CD4+ clones mainly in CM and EM and contracting CD8+ clones in EMRA.

CDR1 and CDR2 from the germline V gene are SGHRS and YFSETQ. The V and J ends lost 0 bases and 1 base respectively, with 9 bases between them. The CDR3 contains 15 residues. TCRdb recomputed calls from the 5' RACE reads with MiXCR, one row per CDR3 protein. Here the sample spans roughly 150,000 distinct CDR3 sequences, 13% being singletons. Concerning this clonotype: Antigen unknown.

The chain combines TRBV5-1 with TRBJ2-3, with a possible D match to TRBD1 (5 bases). This TCR was recovered from a man aged 18 to 30 who had mild COVID-19 (a few samples of this study predate the infection). Cell type and time point are not known. Sequenced: PBMCs or a T cell subset sorted from them (not recorded which). This chain's CDR3 is CASSLVRAGTDTQYF. In nucleotides, the CDR3 is TGCGCCAGCAGCTTGGTCAGGGCTGGCACAGATACGCAGTATTTT.